The clone carrying this T cell receptor (beta chain) was seen more than once but under ten times. Antigen specificity is unknown. TCRdb reanalysed the 5' RACE reads using MiXCR and keeps one entry per CDR3 protein. Of about 20,000 distinct CDR3 sequences listed, around a quarter are singletons. This record comes from a study of neurological immune-mediated disorders. Broader study findings: Falling below healthy controls, multiple sclerosis showed the least TCR clonal expansion, while HTLV-1-associated myelopathy showed the most.

Trimming shortened V by 1 base and J by 4 bases, and 13 bases separated the two germline ends. This CDR3 comprises 14 residues. Germline lookup yields CDR1 DFQATT and CDR2 SNEGSKA (reference sequence). The chain employs TRBV20-1 and TRBJ2-5, with D possibly being TRBD1 or TRBD2 (6 bases each). This clonotype was obtained from a man in his fifties or sixties with HTLV-1-associated myelopathy (HAM/TSP). Sequenced: PBMCs. CDR3 sequence: CSARAQGRGETQYF. The CDR3 nucleotides read TGCAGTGCTAGAGCTCAGGGGCGGGGAGAGACCCAGTACTTC.